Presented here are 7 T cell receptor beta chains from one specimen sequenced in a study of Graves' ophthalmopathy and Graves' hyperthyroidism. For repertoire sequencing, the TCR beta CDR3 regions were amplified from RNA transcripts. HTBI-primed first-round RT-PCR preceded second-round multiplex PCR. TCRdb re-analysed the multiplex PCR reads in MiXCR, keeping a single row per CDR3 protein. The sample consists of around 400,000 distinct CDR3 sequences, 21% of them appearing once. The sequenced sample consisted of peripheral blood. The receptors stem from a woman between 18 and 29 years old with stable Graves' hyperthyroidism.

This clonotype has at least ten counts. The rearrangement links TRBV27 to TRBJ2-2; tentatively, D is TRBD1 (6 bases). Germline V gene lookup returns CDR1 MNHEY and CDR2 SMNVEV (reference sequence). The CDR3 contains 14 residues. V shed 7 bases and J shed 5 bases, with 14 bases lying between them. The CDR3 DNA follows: TGTGCCAGCACTAAGGGACATCGAACCGGGGAGCTGTTTTTT. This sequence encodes CASTKGHRTGELFF.

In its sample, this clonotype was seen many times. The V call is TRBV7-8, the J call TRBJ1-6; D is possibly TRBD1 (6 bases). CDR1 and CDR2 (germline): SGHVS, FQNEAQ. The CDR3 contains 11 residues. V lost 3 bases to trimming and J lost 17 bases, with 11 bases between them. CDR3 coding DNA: TGTGCCAGCAGCTTGAAGGGGGTGATCCACTTT. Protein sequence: CASSLKGVIHF.

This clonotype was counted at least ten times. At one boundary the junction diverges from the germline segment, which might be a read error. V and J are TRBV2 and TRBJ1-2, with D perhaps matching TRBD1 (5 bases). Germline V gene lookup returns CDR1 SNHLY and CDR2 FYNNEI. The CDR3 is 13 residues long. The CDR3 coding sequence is TGTGCCAGCAGCGAAGATGGGGCATATGGCTACACCTTC. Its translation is CASSEDGAYGYTF.

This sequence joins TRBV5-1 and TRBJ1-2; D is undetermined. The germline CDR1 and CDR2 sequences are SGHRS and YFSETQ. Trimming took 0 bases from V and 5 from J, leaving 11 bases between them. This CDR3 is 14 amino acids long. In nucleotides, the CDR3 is TGCGCCAGCAGCTTGGCCATCGGAAATTATGGCTACACCTTC. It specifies CASSLAIGNYGYTF.

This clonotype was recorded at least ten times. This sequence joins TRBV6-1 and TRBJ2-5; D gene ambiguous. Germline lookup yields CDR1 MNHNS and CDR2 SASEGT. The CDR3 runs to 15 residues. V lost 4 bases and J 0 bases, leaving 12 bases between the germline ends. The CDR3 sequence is CASSADGQYQETQYF. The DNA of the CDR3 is TGTGCCAGCAGTGCGGACGGTCAGTACCAAGAGACCCAGTACTTC.

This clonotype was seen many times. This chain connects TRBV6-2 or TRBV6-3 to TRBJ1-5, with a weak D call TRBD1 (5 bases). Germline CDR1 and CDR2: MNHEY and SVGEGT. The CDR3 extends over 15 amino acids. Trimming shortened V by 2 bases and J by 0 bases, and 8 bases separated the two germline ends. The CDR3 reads CASSYVRASNQPQHF. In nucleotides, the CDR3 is TGTGCCAGCAGTTACGTCAGGGCTAGCAATCAGCCCCAGCATTTT.

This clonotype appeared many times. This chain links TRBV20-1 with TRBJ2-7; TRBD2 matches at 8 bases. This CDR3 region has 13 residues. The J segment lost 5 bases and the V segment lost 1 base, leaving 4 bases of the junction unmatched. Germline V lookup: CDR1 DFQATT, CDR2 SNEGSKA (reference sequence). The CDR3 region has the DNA TGCAGTGCTAGAGTTAGCGGGGCTGACGAGCAGTACTTC. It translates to CSARVSGADEQYF.